This T cell receptor beta chain was identified in a study of blood T cells in healthy people across ages (dated by TCRdb to between 2015 and 2017). Background on the whole study: In model experiments, roughly one uniquely barcoded TCR beta cDNA molecule per two T cells was captured by template switching. The study measured age-related changes in TCR beta repertoire diversity using deep sequencing normalized with unique cDNA molecular identifiers. Four age groups were formed from the donors: young (average about 16 years), middle-aged (around 37), aged (about 62) and long-lived (about 75). Donors of different ages were randomly distributed across sequencing lanes to avoid experimental bias. For two donors (one aged 18 to 29 and one aged 80 or older), the study analyzed two additional independent replicas of 1 million unique cDNA reads from the same blood draw.

The full study reports these points: The long-lived group showed more naive CD4+ T cells, fewer expanded clones and increased TCR diversity than the aged group, suggesting age selection. Observed TCR beta diversity per million T cells fell roughly linearly with age, and a significant reduction was already apparent by age around 36. Estimates of total diversity based on one million sequenced T cells were regarded as lower bounds and as underestimates. Because donor CMV infection status was unknown, age-related changes in expanded clonotypes were potentially confounded. Since profiling was done on bulk unsorted PBMCs, naive and antigen-experienced compartments could not be conclusively compared. A strong correlation was found between observed TCR beta diversity and the percentage of naive T cells measured by flow cytometry.

With regard to this clonotype: No antigen is known for it. No base-level quality is on record; no much larger clone is a single base apart.

The library was made by 5' RACE. This sample was sequenced with an Illumina HiSeq 2500. The second PCR ran for roughly 7 to 11 cycles and used a J-beta primer mix along with a sample-barcoded 5' primer. A template-switch 5' adaptor carrying 12 random nucleotides introduced a unique molecular identifier onto each TCR beta cDNA molecule. Each sample yielded at least 2.5 million CDR3-containing paired-end reads. First-strand cDNA was synthesized from all RNA with the Mint cDNA synthesis kit, primed by a TRBC-specific oligonucleotide. Following uracil-DNA glycosylase treatment, a first 18-cycle PCR with universal primers M1SS and BC2_uni_R was performed on all cDNA. Concerning the study's data processing: Normalization of each sample was performed by random selection of 1 million high-quality reads, each carrying a distinct molecular identifier. Instead of being binned into consensus sequences, reads with shared molecular identifiers were discarded. CDR3 identification, clonotype clustering and error correction used MiTCR with a Q25 quality threshold and the strictest error-elimination algorithm. A nonparametric unseen species model with Euler transformation was used to estimate lower-bound total TCR beta diversity. The public reads were reanalyzed by TCRdb: fastp trimming at Q25, MiXCR alignment, in-frame beta chains only. Duplicate CDR3 protein sequences are folded into a single record with the most common DNA and genes. TCRdb assigned the V and J calls; the authors' analysis was not used. This sample comprises about 1.6 million distinct CDR3 sequences, 34% of them detected only once. The biggest ten clones account for about 11% of the sample.

As encoded in the germline V gene, CDR1 is WSHSY while CDR2 is SAAADI. Including cysteine and phenylalanine, the CDR3 has 14 amino acids. The read is trimmed to its CDR3 DNA, 42 bases read in frame from base 1. V drops 0 bases and J drops 5 bases, leaving 8 bases in between. Systemically healthy Caucasian individuals from Russia, about 38 in total and aged about 6 to 95 years, were included as donors. Roughly 11 milliliters of peripheral blood were drawn from each donor into EDTA-treated Vacutainer tubes. Ficoll-Paque density-gradient centrifugation was used to isolate PBMCs, with at least 7 million per sample. Total RNA, at least 6 micrograms per sample, was extracted from PBMCs with Trizol reagent. The percentages of naive CD45RAhigh/CD27high T cells were determined by flow cytometry on a PBMC aliquot from every donor.

The V and J genes are TRBV10-2 and TRBJ1-5; the D gene cannot be resolved reliably. The sequence derives from a woman in her twenties or thirties in good health. Sequencing was carried out using blood. The CDR3 protein: CASSESSGYQPQHF. The DNA sequence is given as TGCGCCAGCAGTGAGTCCTCCGGTTATCAGCCCCAGCATTTT.